A selection of T cell receptor beta chains follows, all from one sample in a study of shared clonotypes between healthy human individuals. The method was immunoSEQ multiplex PCR; TCRdb's version includes in-frame clones alone and lacks a portion of them. This table holds over a million clones, about 98.5% found once. The sequenced sample was naive CD4+ T cells sorted from blood. These receptors all stem from a man younger than 45 in good health. The conserved cysteine and the conserved F or W are not part of the CDR3 here. Fields, in order: J gene, V gene, clone size, CDR3 length, CDR3 protein. Where a row states a size, it is once, few, many or the class of an expanded clone; other rows omit it.

TRBJ2-5	TRBV5-1	once	13	ASSKGDRGPETQY
TRBJ2-1	TRBV28	.	14	ASRQRGTSVFDEQF
TRBJ2-7	TRBV15	.	12	ATSRGQGTHEQY
TRBJ1-1	TRBV23-1	.	12	ASSQYGRNTEAF
TRBJ1-5	TRBV15	.	14	ATSRGSTRGLQPQH
TRBJ2-1	TRBV6-6	.	12	ASNHGTSVYEQF
TRBJ1-1	TRBV7-9	.	13	ASSLAMVENTEAF
TRBJ1-5	TRBV19	.	13	ARDTGSISNQPQH
TRBJ1-3	TRBV6-1	.	12	ASRPDRGGNTIY
TRBJ2-1	TRBV27	.	13	ASSSTSGKYNEQF
TRBJ1-5	TRBV6-1	.	11	ASRFWSSQPQH
TRBJ2-1	TRBV11-2	.	17	ASSLDQRLAGTGYNEQF
TRBJ1-4	TRBV7-9	.	11	ASNRQVNEKLF
TRBJ1-2	TRBV6-5	.	13	ASSYVSGANYGYT
TRBJ2-2	TRBV11-2	.	13	ASSLTSGRARELF
TRBJ2-3	TRBV28	.	14	ATNSANRGRGDTQY
TRBJ2-1	TRBV6-6	.	13	ASTVSGGVANEQF
TRBJ2-7	TRBV11-2	.	12	ASSRLAGAYEQY
TRBJ2-1	TRBV28	.	13	ASSSTGWEGDEQF